This passage covers 5 T cell receptor beta chains from one sample sequenced in a study of T cell repertoires in aging, cancer and after chemotherapy. TRB rearrangements spanning V, D and J were amplified using mixed TRB-A/B primers. TCRdb re-called the multiplex PCR reads through MiXCR, storing one row per CDR3 protein. The sample yields roughly 8,600 distinct CDR3 sequences, 25% to 40% seen once. TCR beta rearrangements were amplified from peripheral blood genomic DNA. Sequencing was carried out using blood. These receptor sequences come from a human donor in good health.

This clonotype is medium-sized in the sample. V gene TRBV6-5 combines with J gene TRBJ2-6, with D unresolved. The CDR3 covers 15 residues. V was clipped by 5 bases and J by 0 bases, with 8 bases between them. Per the germline V gene, CDR1 is MNHEY and CDR2 is SVGAGI. CDR3 sequence reads: CASSPYNSGANVLTF. DNA for the CDR3: TGTGCCAGCAGTCCGTACAACTCTGGGGCCAACGTCCTGACTTTC.

In its sample, this clonotype was seen a few times. This chain uses TRBV6-2 or TRBV6-3 with TRBJ2-5; TRBD2 matches at 9 bases. V shed 11 bases and J 5 bases; nucleotides not matched to a gene: 12. CDR3 length: 14 amino acids. Germline V gene sequence: CDR1 MNHEY, CDR2 SVGEGT. CDR3 sequence reads: CAVDGGGARETQYF. The CDR3 DNA reads as TGTGCCGTGGATGGCGGGGGGGCGCGGGAGACCCAGTACTTC.

The V gene is TRBV6-5, the J gene TRBJ1-6; D ambiguous. CDR3 length: 15 amino acids. Germline CDR1 and CDR2: MNHEY and SVGAGI. V lost 2 bases and J 7 bases, leaving 12 bases between the germline ends. This chain's CDR3 is CASSYGYNANSPLHF. CDR3 sequence (DNA): TGTGCCAGCAGTTACGGTTACAATGCGAATTCACCCCTCCACTTT.

The V and J genes are TRBV4-2 and TRBJ2-3, with 8 bases that match TRBD2. The CDR3 spans 15 residues. Germline loops: CDR1 LGHNA, CDR2 YNFKEQ. The ends lost 4 bases at V and 5 bases at J; junction bases unmatched: 8. CDR3 coding DNA: TGTGCCAGCAGCCCGAGCGGGGGTTACAAAGATACGCAGTATTTT. It yields the protein CASSPSGGYKDTQYF.

V gene TRBV20-1 combines with J gene TRBJ2-7, with 9 nucleotides matching TRBD1. Trimming took 4 bases from V and 4 from J; bases not matched to a gene: 11. The CDR3 consists of 15 residues. The V gene's germline CDR1 is DFQATT and CDR2 SNEGSKA (reference sequence). In DNA form, the CDR3 reads TGCAGTGCTACCCACGGGACAGGGAATTCATACGAGCAGTACTTC. Protein: CSATHGTGNSYEQYF.